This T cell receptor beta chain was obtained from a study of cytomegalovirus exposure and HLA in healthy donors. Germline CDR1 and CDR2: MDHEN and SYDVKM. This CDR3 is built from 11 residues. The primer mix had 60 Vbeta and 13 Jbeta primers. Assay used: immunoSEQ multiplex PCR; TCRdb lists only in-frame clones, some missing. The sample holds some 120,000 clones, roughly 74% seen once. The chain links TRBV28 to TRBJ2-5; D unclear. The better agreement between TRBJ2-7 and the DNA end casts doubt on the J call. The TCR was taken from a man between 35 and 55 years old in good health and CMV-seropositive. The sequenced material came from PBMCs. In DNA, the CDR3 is TGTGCCAGCAGTTCGTTCTACGAGCAGTACTTC. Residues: CASSSFYEQYF.